The entry below describes one TCR beta chain. Its antigen is not yet known. The sample holds no much larger clone one base away, and base qualities are not on file. CDR1 and CDR2 (KGHDR, SFDVKD) derive from the germline V gene. From cysteine to phenylalanine, the CDR3 is 11 amino acids long. Just CDR3 DNA is preserved here, 33 bases in frame from base 1. V was cut back by 9 bases and J by 7 bases, leaving a gap of 12 bases between them. RNA was extracted using the RNeasy kit, and roughly 0.5 to 1 microgram was reverse transcribed with random hexamers. The immunoSEQ multiplex PCR assay, which covers 54 Vbeta and 13 Jbeta segments, was used to amplify TCR beta CDR3 regions. To correct PCR amplification bias, a synthetic template baseline was used for both primer optimization and computational correction. From the authors' description of their analysis: Reads were annotated to V, D and J genes per IMGT and analyzed with immunoSEQ Analyzer, keeping only productive sequences. Clonality was calculated as one minus the Shannon entropy normalized by log2 of the number of productive unique sequences. For each patient and control, public and private clones were evaluated among the 100 most prevalent clones. Clones were defined as Susac-specific if absent from the healthy and MS cohorts, from under 1,200 published viral clones and from other ImmuneACCESS disease sequences. TCRdb reprocessed the public reads (quality trimming at Q25 with fastp, clone calling with MiXCR) and kept in-frame beta chains. Entries are consolidated by CDR3 protein sequence, retaining the most common genes and DNA. TCRdb's processing, not the study's, gives the V and J calls here. For this sample there are 200,000 or so distinct CDR3 sequences; almost 96% appear just once. The top ten clonotypes cover approximately 0.088% of the sample.

This sample stems from a study of CD8 T cells in Susac syndrome (dated by TCRdb to about 2019). About the full investigation: The study used repertoire sequencing to test whether antigen drove CD8+ T cell activation and differentiation in Susac syndrome.

High-throughput TCR beta sequencing profiled peripheral blood CD8+ and CD4+ T cells from healthy donors, Susac syndrome patients and multiple sclerosis patients. Treatment-naive patients with stable or active relapsing-remitting disease fulfilling revised McDonald criteria were used as multiple sclerosis controls. Bulk CD8+ and CD4+ T cells were purified by magnetic negative isolation, whereas CD8+ TEMRA cells were enriched by FACS. Blood was collected in EDTA tubes and processed within 24 hours, with PBMCs isolated through density gradient centrifugation. PBMCs intended for TCR sequencing were cryopreserved in liquid nitrogen and were subsequently thawed in a 37 degrees C water bath. Purity of sorted or isolated CD4+, CD8+ and CD8+ TEMRA cells was at least 90%. Summary of the overall study and its limitations: The number of individuals in the TCR sequencing and HLA analysis was recognized as being relatively small.

The sequence derives from a human donor with multiple sclerosis. The chain couples TRBV24-1 to TRBJ2-7; too little of a D gene remains to name it. The sequenced material came from CD4+ T cells from PBMCs. The sequenced DNA: TGTGCCACCGTCCCCCAGCAGGAGCAGTACTTC. It is translated as CATVPQQEQYF.